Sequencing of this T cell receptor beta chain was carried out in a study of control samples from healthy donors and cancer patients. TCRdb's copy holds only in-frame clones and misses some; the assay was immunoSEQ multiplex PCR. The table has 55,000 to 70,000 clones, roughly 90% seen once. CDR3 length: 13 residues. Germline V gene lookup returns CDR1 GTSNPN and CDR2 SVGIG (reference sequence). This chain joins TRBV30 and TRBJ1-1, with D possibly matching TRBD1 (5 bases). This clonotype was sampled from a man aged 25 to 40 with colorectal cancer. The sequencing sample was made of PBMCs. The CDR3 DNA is TGTGCGGGGGAGGGAGCTCAGGGCACTGAAGCTTTCTTT. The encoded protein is CAGEGAQGTEAFF.